This TCR beta chain comes out of a study of cytomegalovirus exposure and HLA in healthy donors. Germline CDR1 SNHLY, CDR2 FYNNEI. This CDR3 is built from 12 residues. After removal of 4 bases from V and 4 bases from J, the junction contained 1 base not matched to a gene. Researchers ran the PCR with 60 Vbeta and 13 Jbeta primers. Libraries were prepared by immunoSEQ multiplex PCR; TCRdb keeps only in-frame clonotypes and omits some of them. The sample consists of over 110,000 clones, around 78% of them appearing once. This clone has more than one count but fewer than ten. The same CDR3 arises from other DNA sequences in this sample as well.

The rearrangement links TRBV2 to TRBJ2-7, with TRBD1 matching over 7 bases. The source is a woman in her thirties or forties in good health and CMV-seropositive. The sequenced material came from PBMCs. Here the CDR3 reads CASSGQGYEQYF. The CDR3 DNA reads as TGTGCCAGCAGTGGACAGGGTTACGAGCAGTACTTC.